These 23 T cell receptor beta chains were all obtained from the same sample, sequenced in a study of cytomegalovirus exposure and HLA in healthy donors. A multiplex PCR was run with 60 Vbeta primers and 13 Jbeta primers. TCRdb's table, derived via immunoSEQ multiplex PCR, lists solely in-frame clones and lacks some. The data show 150,000 to 200,000 clones, approximately 88% seen once. Material: PBMCs. These receptors were obtained from a boy aged 2 to 10 in good health and CMV-seronegative.

The chain employs TRBV2 and TRBJ2-2; D might be TRBD2 (6 bases). Germline V CDR1 and CDR2: SNHLY, FYNNEI. V was shortened by 4 bases and J by 7 bases, with 22 bases between the two germline ends. The CDR3 is 17 residues long. The CDR3 DNA is TGTGCCAGCAGTGCCCCCCGGGAGAACCCAACAGGCGGGGAGCTGTTTTTT. Translating it yields CASSAPRENPTGGELFF.

This chain uses TRBV6-5 with TRBJ2-3, with TRBD2 identical over 15 bases. CDR3 length: 16 amino acids. CDR1 is MNHEY and CDR2 is SVGAGI in the germline V gene. Trimming cost V 4 bases and J 4 bases; bases outside gene matches: 3. Written as DNA, the CDR3 is TGTGCCAGCAGTTTCGGACTAGCGGGGGGGCCAGATACGCAGTATTTT. It is translated as CASSFGLAGGPDTQYF.

The rearrangement links TRBV28 to TRBJ2-7; D is uncertain. This CDR3 has 15 residues. The ends were cut back, 1 base at V and 0 bases at J, with 10 bases in the middle. Germline loops: CDR1 MDHEN, CDR2 SYDVKM. CDR3 region: CASSLSRWSSYEQYV. The CDR3 DNA reads as TGTGCCAGCAGTTTATCGAGGTGGAGCTCCTACGAGCAGTACGTC.

V gene TRBV9 combines with J gene TRBJ2-3; the match to TRBD2 covers 12 bases. The CDR3 extends over 17 amino acids. The V segment lost 3 bases and the J segment 4 bases; nucleotides outside the gene matches: 9. The germline gives CDR1 SGDLS, CDR2 YYNGEE. The CDR3, as DNA: TGTGCCAGCAGCGCCACTCTGACTAGCGGGGGCTCAGATACGCAGTATTTT. Translating gives CASSATLTSGGSDTQYF.

The rearrangement links TRBV7-2 to TRBJ2-5; 9 positions match TRBD2. Germline-derived CDR1 and CDR2 are SGHTA and FQGNSA. With 3 bases clipped from V and 4 bases from J, the junction kept 6 bases outside the gene matches. The CDR3 contains 15 residues. This CDR3 is CASSLGGTSLETQYF. CDR3 DNA sequence: TGTGCCAGCAGCTTGGGGGGGACTAGCCTAGAGACCCAGTACTTC.

The chain carries TRBV27 and TRBJ2-5; 8 bases align to TRBD1. Germline-derived CDR1 and CDR2 are MNHEY and SMNVEV (reference sequence). V shed 4 bases, J shed 3 bases, and the junction held 1 base outside the gene matches. The CDR3 has 13 residues. The DNA of the CDR3 is TGTGCCAGCAGTTGGACAGGGAAAGAGACCCAGTACTTC. Translating gives CASSWTGKETQYF.

This clone was seen only once. The genes are TRBV29-1 and TRBJ1-2; a weak D match, TRBD1 (6 bases). Per germline, CDR1 SQVTM and CDR2 ANQGSEA. The germline V and J ends were trimmed by 7 bases and 0 bases, with 12 bases remaining between them. The CDR3 runs 13 residues. The CDR3 bases are TGCAGCGCCATACAGGGAGCTAACTATGGCTACACCTTC. It encodes CSAIQGANYGYTF.

The J gene is TRBJ1-1, the V gene TRBV27; D possibly corresponds to TRBD1 (5 bases). This CDR3 has 15 amino acids. Trimming took 2 bases from V and 1 from J, leaving 11 bases between them. Germline V CDR1 and CDR2: MNHEY, SMNVEV (reference sequence). Here the CDR3 reads CASSLVSRGNTEAFF. DNA of the CDR3: TGTGCCAGCAGTTTAGTGAGTAGGGGGAACACTGAAGCTTTCTTT.

The V call is TRBV5-1, the J call TRBJ1-1; 8 nucleotides agree with TRBD1. Germline trimming cut 6 bases from V and 6 bases from J; bases unmatched to any gene: 7. Germline CDR1 is SGHRS and CDR2 is YFSETQ. This CDR3 region has 13 residues. DNA for the CDR3: TGCGCCAGCATTGGGCAGGGGGCTTCTGAAGCTTTCTTT. It translates to CASIGQGASEAFF.

The chain joins TRBV27 to TRBJ2-7; 12 bases fit TRBD2. V gave up 0 bases and J gave up 7 bases; unmatched junction bases: 4. The CDR3 runs to 15 residues. CDR1 and CDR2 (germline): MNHEY, SMNVEV (reference sequence). CDR3: CASSLSTSGSREQYF. As DNA, the CDR3 is TGTGCCAGCAGTTTATCGACTAGCGGGAGTCGAGAGCAGTACTTC.

This chain uses TRBV5-6 with TRBJ2-7; D may be TRBD2 (5 bases). Per germline, CDR1 SGHDT and CDR2 YYEEEE. V was shortened by 4 bases and J by 6 bases, with 14 bases between the two germline ends. This CDR3 contains 13 residues. The CDR3 region has the DNA TGTGCCAGCAGCCTGAGGACTGTCCTCGAGCAGTACGTC. Translating it yields CASSLRTVLEQYV.

V gene TRBV28 combines with J gene TRBJ2-5, with TRBD1 matching over 9 bases. CDR3 length equals 16 residues. V dropped 4 bases and J dropped 5; count of bases not matched to a gene: 11. Germline V gene sequence: CDR1 MDHEN, CDR2 SYDVKM. CDR3: CASSSPKDRGTETQYF. DNA of the CDR3: TGTGCCAGCAGTTCCCCTAAGGACAGGGGAACCGAGACCCAGTACTTC.

The rearrangement joins TRBV21-1 to TRBJ2-1; the table gives TRBD2 as D, unverified against the DNA. TRBV21-1 is described as a pseudogene. The CDR3 runs 12 residues. CDR3 DNA sequence: TGTGCCAGCAGCAAACGGGACAATGAGCAGTTCTTC. Translated: CASSKRDNEQFF.

The chain combines TRBV7-9 with TRBJ2-7, with D uncertain. CDR1 is SEHNR and CDR2 is FQNEAQ in the germline V gene (reference sequence). V lost 0 bases and J 6 bases, leaving 12 bases between the germline ends. The CDR3 length is 14 residues. The CDR3: CASSLAGPSGEQYF. Written as DNA, the CDR3 is TGTGCCAGCAGCTTAGCCGGCCCCTCGGGCGAGCAGTACTTC.

CDR3 sequence (DNA): TGTGCCAGCAGCCCGGACAGGGGACAAGAGACCCAGTACTTC. It translates to CASSPDRGQETQYF. The chain couples TRBV7-7 to TRBJ2-5, with TRBD1 matching 9 bases. The V gene end was trimmed by 5 bases and the J gene end by 2 bases; junction bases not matched to a gene: 3. The CDR3 runs to 14 residues. Germline assignment: CDR1 SSHAT and CDR2 FNYEAQ (reference sequence).

This chain uses TRBV19 with TRBJ1-6; a possible D gene is TRBD1 (5 bases). The germline CDR1 and CDR2 sequences are LNHDA and SQIVND (reference sequence). The CDR3 has 14 amino acids. V lost 3 bases, J lost 7 bases, and 10 bases lay in between. CDR3 amino acids: CASSIPGSNSPLHF. The CDR3 DNA is TGTGCCAGTAGTATCCCAGGGTCCAATTCACCCCTCCACTTT.

The chain recombines TRBV7-9 with TRBJ2-1, with 8 positions matching TRBD2. V trimming: 4 bases; J trimming: 6 bases; junction bases outside the gene matches: 8. CDR1 and CDR2 from the germline V gene are SEHNR and FQNEAQ (reference sequence). The CDR3 is 15 residues long. This chain's CDR3 is CASSSNSGTLNEQFF. CDR3 in DNA: TGTGCCAGCAGCTCTAATAGCGGGACCCTCAATGAGCAGTTCTTC.

This sequence joins TRBV7-9 and TRBJ2-2, with 7 bases lining up with TRBD1. V lost 3 bases to trimming and J lost 4 bases; unmatched junction nucleotides: 2. The CDR3 has 14 residues. CDR1 SEHNR and CDR2 FQNEAQ come from the germline V gene (reference sequence). In DNA form, the CDR3 reads TGTGCCAGCAGCTTCGGACAGGCCACCGGGGAGCTGTTTTTT. This sequence encodes CASSFGQATGELFF.

This clone was counted once. V is TRBV29-1 and J is TRBJ1-2, with 7 bases that match TRBD1. The CDR3 spans 12 residues. Germline V gives CDR1 SQVTM, CDR2 ANQGSEA. Trimming cost V 7 bases and J 2 bases; bases outside gene matches: 4. In nucleotides, the CDR3 is TGCAGCGCTGTGACAGGGAACTATGGCTACACCTTC. Translating gives CSAVTGNYGYTF. The full variable domain, completed using reference TRBV29-1 and TRBJ1-2, is SAVISQKPSRDICQRGTSLTIQCQVDSQVTMMFWYRQQPGQSLTLIATANQGSEATYESGFVIDKFPISRPNLTFSTLTVSNMSPEDSSIYLCSAVTGNYGYTFGSGTRLTVV.

V usage is TRBV27 and J usage is TRBJ1-2; the D gene is possibly TRBD1 (5 bases). Trimming cost V 5 bases and J 3 bases, with 10 bases left between them. Looked up from germline, CDR1 is MNHEY and CDR2 is SMNVEV (reference sequence). This CDR3 is built from 13 residues. The CDR3 loop is CASSGGVHYGYTF. For the CDR3, the DNA is TGTGCCAGCAGTGGGGGGGTTCACTATGGCTACACCTTC.

The chain uses TRBV5-1 and TRBJ1-6; D ambiguous. V was cut by 7 bases and J by 8 bases, with 13 bases left in between. The CDR3 has 13 residues. CDR1 SGHRS and CDR2 YFSETQ come from the germline V gene. The CDR3 region has the DNA TGCGCCAGCTCCTCGGGGAGGGATTCACCCCTCCACTTT. It yields the protein CASSSGRDSPLHF. The variable domain in full, completed from reference TRBV5-1 and TRBJ1-6, reads KAGVTQTPRYLIKTRGQQVTLSCSPISGHRSVSWYQQTPGQGLQFLFEYFSETQRNKGNFPGRFSGRQFSNSRSEMNVSTLELGDSALYLCASSSGRDSPLHFGNGTRLTVT.

The chain employs TRBV19 and TRBJ1-2; D possibly corresponds to TRBD1 (6 bases). Germline CDR1 is LNHDA and CDR2 is SQIVND (reference sequence). The V end was cut by 2 bases, the J end by 2 bases, with 12 bases between. The CDR3 is made up of 15 amino acids. Here the CDR3 reads CASSIFDRQNYGYTF. CDR3 coding DNA: TGTGCCAGTAGTATATTTGACAGGCAGAACTATGGCTACACCTTC.

V usage is TRBV9 and J usage is TRBJ2-5; no reliable D call. Judging by the DNA end, TRBJ2-7 fits better; the J call may be wrong. CDR1 and CDR2 from the germline V gene are SGDLS and YYNGEE. The CDR3 runs to 10 residues. CDR3 amino acids: CASSVVEQYF. CDR3 nucleotide sequence: TGTGCCAGCAGCGTAGTCGAGCAGTACTTC.